This T cell receptor beta chain originates from a study of shared clonotypes between healthy human individuals. Some clones are missing from TCRdb's copy, which holds only in-frame ones; the method was immunoSEQ multiplex PCR. Among fewer than 650,000 clones listed, about three quarters were seen once. CDR1 and CDR2 (germline): SGHTA, FQGNSA. Trimming left V 1 base short and J 5 bases short, with 6 bases between. This CDR3 has 13 residues. The chain joins TRBV7-2 to TRBJ2-1, with D unclear. This clonotype originated in a woman between 40 and 55 years old in good health. Some clones in this sample may be carry-over from other donors' samples. Source material: PBMCs. The CDR3, as DNA: TGTGCCAGCAGCTTAGTAGTACACAATGAGCAGTTCTTC. This codes for CASSLVVHNEQFF.